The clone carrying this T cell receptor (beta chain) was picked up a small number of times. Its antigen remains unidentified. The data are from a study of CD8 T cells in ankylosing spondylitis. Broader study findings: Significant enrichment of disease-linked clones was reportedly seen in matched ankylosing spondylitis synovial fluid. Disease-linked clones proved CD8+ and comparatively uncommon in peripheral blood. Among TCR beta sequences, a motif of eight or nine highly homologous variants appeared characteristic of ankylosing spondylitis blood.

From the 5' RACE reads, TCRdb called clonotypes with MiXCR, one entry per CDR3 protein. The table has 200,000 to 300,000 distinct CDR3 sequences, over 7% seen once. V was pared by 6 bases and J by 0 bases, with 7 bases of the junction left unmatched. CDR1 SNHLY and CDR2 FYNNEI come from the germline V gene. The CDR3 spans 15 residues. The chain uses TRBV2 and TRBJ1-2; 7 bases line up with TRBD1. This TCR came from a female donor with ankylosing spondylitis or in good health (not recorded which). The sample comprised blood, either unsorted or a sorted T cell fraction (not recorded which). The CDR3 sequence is CASRPGQLANYGYTF. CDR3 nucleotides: TGTGCCAGCAGGCCGGGACAGCTAGCTAACTATGGCTACACCTTC.